Listed below are T cell receptor beta chains from one sample, sequenced in a study of blood T cell repertoires in COVID-19. Assay used: immunoSEQ multiplex PCR; TCRdb lists only in-frame clones, some missing. The sample contains about 220,000 clones, 82% of which appear only once. Sequencing input: PBMCs or T cells enriched from blood (not recorded which). The receptors come from a woman aged 55 to 70 who had recovered from COVID-19. Each CDR3 is given with its conserved first and last residue. Fields, in order: clone size, V gene, D gene, J gene, CDR3 protein, CDR3 DNA. A D gene is named only where the DNA matches it firmly. The listing skips clone size in some rows; elsewhere it reads once, few, many or a size class.

>NA|TRBV7-2|NA|TRBJ2-7
CASSLRQEGSNEQYF
TGTGCCAGCAGCTTAAGGCAGGAGGGGTCCAACGAGCAGTACTTC
>NA|TRBV15|NA|TRBJ1-4
CATSRAQSNEKLFF
TGTGCCACCAGCAGGGCCCAATCTAATGAAAAACTGTTTTTT
>NA|TRBV9|TRBD2|TRBJ2-1
CARGKKREYSYNEQFF
TGTGCCCGGGGGAAAAAGCGGGAGTACTCCTACAATGAGCAGTTCTTC
>NA|TRBV7-2|NA|TRBJ1-1
CASSSYQGVEAFF
TGTGCCAGCAGCTCCTATCAGGGTGTAGAAGCTTTCTTT
>NA|TRBV29-1|TRBD2|TRBJ2-2
CSVGTSGGAGELFF
TGCAGCGTTGGGACTAGCGGGGGGGCCGGGGAGCTGTTTTTT
>NA|TRBV11-2|NA|TRBJ1-2
CASSLIQGILSGYTF
TGTGCCAGCAGCTTAATTCAGGGCATCCTTTCCGGCTACACCTTC
>NA|TRBV19|NA|TRBJ1-6
CASKGGGNSPLHF
TGTGCCAGTAAAGGCGGGGGGAATTCACCCCTCCACTTT
>few|TRBV11-1|TRBD1|TRBJ2-5
CASSGDRVMVETQYF
TGTGCCAGCAGCGGTGACAGGGTGATGGTTGAGACCCAGTACTTC
>NA|TRBV5-1|NA|TRBJ1-3
CASSFFGVGGNTIYF
TGCGCCAGCAGCTTCTTCGGGGTGGGTGGAAACACCATATATTTT
>NA|TRBV27|NA|TRBJ2-3
CASSTRLDTDTQYF
TGTGCCAGCAGTACCCGACTAGATACAGATACGCAGTATTTT
>NA|TRBV7-2|TRBD1|TRBJ1-2
CASSLTWTGGGYGYTF
TGTGCCAGCAGCTTAACCTGGACAGGGGGTGGTTATGGCTACACCTTC
>NA|TRBV7-9|TRBD1|TRBJ1-5
CASSSLDRGGKQPQHF
TGTGCCAGCAGCTCCCTCGACAGGGGAGGGAAACAGCCCCAGCATTTT
>NA|TRBV4-1|NA|TRBJ1-3
CASSQDQTRAGNTIYF
TGCGCCAGCAGCCAAGATCAGACTAGGGCTGGAAACACCATATATTTT
>NA|TRBV11-2|NA|TRBJ2-5
CASNSGRGGQETQYF
TGTGCCAGCAACTCGGGTAGAGGGGGTCAAGAGACCCAGTACTTC
>few|TRBV2|TRBD1|TRBJ2-1
CASSVTGIETAEQFF
TGTGCCAGCAGCGTGACAGGGATTGAAACTGCTGAGCAGTTCTTC
>NA|TRBV6-5|TRBD1|TRBJ1-4
CASSYGDRSNEKLFF
TGTGCCAGCAGTTACGGGGACAGGAGTAATGAAAAACTGTTTTTT
>NA|TRBV5-1|TRBD1|TRBJ1-6
CASSLTGDNNSPLHF
TGCGCCAGCAGCTTGACAGGGGATAATAATTCACCCCTCCACTTT